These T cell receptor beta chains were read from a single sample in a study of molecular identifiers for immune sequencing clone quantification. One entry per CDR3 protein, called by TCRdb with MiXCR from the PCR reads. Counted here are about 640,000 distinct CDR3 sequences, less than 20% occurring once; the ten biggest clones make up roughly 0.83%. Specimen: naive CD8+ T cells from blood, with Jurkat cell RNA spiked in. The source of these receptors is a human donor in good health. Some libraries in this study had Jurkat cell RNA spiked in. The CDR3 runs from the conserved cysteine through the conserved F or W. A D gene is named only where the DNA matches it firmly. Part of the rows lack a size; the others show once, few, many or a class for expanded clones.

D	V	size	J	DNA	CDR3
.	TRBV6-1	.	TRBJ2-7	TGTGCCAGCAGTGATAGGGGGGGTTCCTACGAGCAGTACTTC	CASSDRGGSYEQYF
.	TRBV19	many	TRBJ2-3	TGTGCCAGTAGTATGGGAACAGATACGCAGTATTTT	CASSMGTDTQYF
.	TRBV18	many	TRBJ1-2	TGTGCCAGCTCACCATCAGGGCGAGATGGCTACACCTTC	CASSPSGRDGYTF
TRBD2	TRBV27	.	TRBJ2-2	TGTGCCAGCAGTTGGACTAGCGGGACCGGGGAGCTGTTTTTT	CASSWTSGTGELFF
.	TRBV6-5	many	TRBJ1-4	TGTGCCAGCAGTTACACGGTGGCAGGCCTTAATGAAAAACTGTTTTTT	CASSYTVAGLNEKLFF
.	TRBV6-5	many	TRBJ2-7	TGTGCCAGCAGTTACTCGACTCGCGACCCGAGCTCCTACGAGCAGTACTTC	CASSYSTRDPSSYEQYF
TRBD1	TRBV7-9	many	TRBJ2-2	TGTGCCAGCAGCTCTCACCGGGACAGCACCGGGGAGCTGTTTTTT	CASSSHRDSTGELFF
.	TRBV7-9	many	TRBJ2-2	TGTGCCAGCAGCCCGGCCTTGGAGCTGTTTTTT	CASSPALELFF
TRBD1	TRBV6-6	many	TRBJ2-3	TGTGCCAGCCTCTCACCGGGACAGGGGCTGGATACGCAGTATTTT	CASLSPGQGLDTQYF
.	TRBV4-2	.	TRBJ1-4	TGTGCCAGCGCACCAGGGTATGACGAAAAACTGCTTTTT	CASAPGYDEKLLF
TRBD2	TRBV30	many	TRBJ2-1	TGTGCCTGGAAAAAAGCGGGGCGGCCCTACAATGAGCAGTTCTTC	CAWKKAGRPYNEQFF
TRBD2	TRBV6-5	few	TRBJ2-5	TGTGCCAGCAGTTACACCGAGACTAGCGCTGGTGGGACCCAGTACTTC	CASSYTETSAGGTQYF
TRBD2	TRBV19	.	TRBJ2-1	TGTGCCAGTAGTGCCACGGGACTAGCGGAAAACAATGAGCAGTTCTTC	CASSATGLAENNEQFF
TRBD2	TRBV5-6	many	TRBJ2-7	TGTGCCAGCAGCTTGGTTGGGCTAGCGGAAACCTACGAGCAGTACTTC	CASSLVGLAETYEQYF
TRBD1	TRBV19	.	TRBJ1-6	TGTGCCAGTAGTATTAAGGGACAGCGTAGTTCACCCCTCCACTTT	CASSIKGQRSSPLHF
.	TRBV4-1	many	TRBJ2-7	TGCGCCAGCAGCCCGGGGGCCGTCTACGAGCAGTACTTC	CASSPGAVYEQYF
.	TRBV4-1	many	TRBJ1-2	TGCGCCAGCAGCCAAGAAGAAGGGGTCTATGGCTACACCTTC	CASSQEEGVYGYTF